Below are 10 T cell receptor beta chains sequenced from a single sample in a study of blood T cells in healthy people across ages. A second PCR of roughly 6 to 12 cycles used a sample-barcoded 5' primer and a J-beta primer mix. One entry per CDR3 protein, called by TCRdb with MiXCR from the 5' RACE reads. The sample consists of roughly 1,100,000 distinct CDR3 sequences, approximately 25% of them appearing once. This same sample was also part of a study on T cells of mothers and their children.

Sample: blood. The receptors were gathered from a girl aged 2 to 9 in good health.

The V gene is TRBV20-1, the J gene TRBJ2-1; the D is unclear. V gave up 3 bases and J gave up 2 bases, with 8 bases separating them. Germline-derived CDR1 and CDR2 are DFQATT and SNEGSKA (reference sequence). The CDR3 is 13 amino acids. CDR3 DNA: TGCAGTGCTAGGGGTCGACCCTACAATGAGCAGTTCTTC. This sequence encodes CSARGRPYNEQFF.

The sample holds a few counts of this clonotype. This chain joins TRBV10-3 and TRBJ2-2, with D unresolved. V lost 11 bases and J lost 2, with 12 bases in between. The V gene's germline CDR1 is ENHRY and CDR2 SYGVKD. The CDR3 is made up of 13 amino acids. CDR3 sequence (DNA): TGTGCCGCCCAACGCTCCAACACCGGGGAGCTGTTTTTT. Translation gives CAAQRSNTGELFF.

The chain is built from TRBV7-9 and TRBJ2-7; D is undetermined. There are 13 residues in the CDR3. Trimming removed 5 bases at V and 6 bases at J, with 14 bases between. CDR1 and CDR2 (germline): SEHNR, FQNEAQ (reference sequence). CDR3 in amino acids: CASSPPLLAEQYF. The DNA of the CDR3 is TGTGCCAGCAGCCCCCCCTTATTGGCCGAGCAGTACTTC.

This clonotype was observed a handful of times. The J gene is TRBJ2-5, the V gene TRBV6-6; D call uncertain. Trimming removed 5 bases from V and 5 bases from J, with 15 bases in between. Germline V gene lookup returns CDR1 MNHNY and CDR2 SVGAGI (reference sequence). The CDR3 totals 14 residues. The CDR3 DNA sequence: TGTGCCAGCAGTCCCGACGACCCTGGGGAGACCCAGTACTTC. Translation: CASSPDDPGETQYF.

This clonotype turned up a few times. V gene TRBV20-1 combines with J gene TRBJ1-1, with D maybe TRBD1 (6 bases). The CDR3 is 15 residues long. Trimming took off 0 bases at V and 0 bases at J, with 11 bases between the two ends. Germline assignment: CDR1 DFQATT and CDR2 SNEGSKA (reference sequence). CDR3 in DNA: TGCAGTGCTAGAGATCTGGGGGGGCTGAACACTGAAGCTTTCTTT. Encoded protein: CSARDLGGLNTEAFF.

This clonotype has just a few counts. One junction end disagrees with the germline gene, perhaps due to a read error. The chain uses TRBV12-3 or TRBV12-4 and TRBJ1-5, with D uncertain. The CDR3 extends over 15 amino acids. The CDR3 is CASSWTSSGNQPQHF. For the CDR3, the DNA is TGTGCCAGCAGCTGGACCAGTAGTGGCAATCAACCCCAGCATTTT.

This clonotype has just a few counts. The CDR3 loop is CSARDDREPQYF. In DNA form, the CDR3 reads TGCAGTGCTAGAGATGACAGGGAGCCCCAGTACTTC. The chain couples TRBV20-1 to TRBJ2-5; 7 nucleotides align to TRBD1. The CDR3 spans 12 residues. V was clipped by 0 bases and J by 9 bases; unmatched bases: 4. Germline loops: CDR1 DFQATT, CDR2 SNEGSKA (reference sequence).

A few counts support this clonotype. The rearrangement uses TRBV12-3 or TRBV12-4 and TRBJ2-1; unclear D gene. This CDR3 comprises 13 residues. Trimming left V 0 bases short and J 6 bases short, with 6 bases between. The CDR3 here is CASSLAIANEQFF. CDR3 in DNA: TGTGCCAGCAGTTTAGCGATTGCCAATGAGCAGTTCTTC.

This clonotype was counted a few times. The gene calls are TRBV28 and TRBJ2-5, with 10 nucleotides matching TRBD2. Germline assignment: CDR1 MDHEN and CDR2 SYDVKM. The CDR3 extends over 15 amino acids. Unmatched junction bases numbered 5, after V lost 5 bases and J lost 2 bases. The DNA for the CDR3 is TGTGCCAGCAGTCGGACTAGCGGATCACAAGAGACCCAGTACTTC. Its translation is CASSRTSGSQETQYF.

In its sample, this clonotype was seen a few times. V is TRBV6-1 and J is TRBJ1-4; unclear D gene. Trimming pared 2 bases from V and 8 bases from J, leaving 15 bases between. Germline V gene data show CDR1 as MNHNS and CDR2 as SASEGT. The CDR3 is 15 amino acids. The CDR3 region has the DNA TGTGCCAGCAGTGAAATTTTTGGTGTGAACGAAAAACTGTTTTTT. It translates to CASSEIFGVNEKLFF.